This T cell receptor beta chain emerged from a study of blood T cells in healthy people across ages. Study results and limitations: Compared with aged donors, long-lived donors showed fewer expanded clones, suggesting selection. As naive T cell percentage varied, TCR beta diversity correlated strongly with it.

The donors, healthy Caucasians from Russia, were aged roughly 6 to 95. As concerns this clonotype: Its target is unknown. Possible read error: a much larger clone is one base away.

Germline V CDR1 and CDR2: SEHNR, FQNEAQ (reference sequence). The CDR3 spans 16 residues. PCR was performed a second time for about 7 to 12 cycles using a sample-barcoded 5' primer and a J-beta primer mix. A template-switch adaptor with 12 random nucleotides tagged each cDNA molecule. TCRdb passed the 5' RACE reads through MiXCR, listing each CDR3 protein once. This sample has around 1.1 million distinct CDR3 sequences, with under 40% found just once. The gene calls are TRBV7-9 and TRBJ2-7; 10 bases align to TRBD2. This TCR was recovered from a man between 18 and 29 years old in good health. Sequencing was performed on blood. The CDR3 reads CASSPRTSGISDERYF. The CDR3 DNA sequence: TGTGCCAGCAGCCCTCGGACTAGCGGAATCAGCGACGAGCGGTACTTC.